The T cell receptor (beta chain) described here comes from a study of blood T cell repertoires in COVID-19. Study information: There were acute and convalescent COVID-19 samples, and they came from the United States, Italy and Spain. PBMCs, B-cell-depleted T cells, or T cells were the source of the cDNA or gDNA that made up the material.

The sample holds one count of this clone. How the authors handled the data: The authors estimated nucleated cell counts from reference gene primer amplification. TCRdb's table, derived via immunoSEQ multiplex PCR, lists solely in-frame clones and lacks some. Clone size and the V and J calls come from that table; the DNA yielded D and trimming. The sample carries around 110,000 clones, 82% recorded once. The CDR3 loop spans 16 amino acids. V gave up 3 bases and J gave up 7 bases; unmatched junction bases: 10. Germline loops: CDR1 SGHRS, CDR2 YFSETQ. This receptor was obtained from a man aged 70 or older with active or convalescent COVID-19. Sequences were obtained from peripheral blood. J is TRBJ1-6 and V is TRBV5-1, with 7 bases lining up with TRBD1. CDR3 sequence reads: CASSYRPGQLNSPLHF. The CDR3 DNA is TGCGCCAGCAGCTATCGACCGGGACAGTTGAATTCACCCCTCCACTTT.